This T cell receptor beta chain was recovered during a study of blood T cell repertoires in COVID-19. The CDR3 sequence is 15 residues long. Losses at the gene ends were 6 bases for V and 4 bases for J; bases not matched to a gene: 3. In germline, CDR1 is SNHLY, CDR2 FYNNEI. Assay: immunoSEQ multiplex PCR; the TCRdb copy retains only in-frame clones and omits some. The table records 250,000 or so clones, less than 95% of them present only once. The clonotype originates from a man aged 40-49 years who had been exposed to COVID-19. Sequenced sample: PBMCs or T cells enriched from blood (not recorded which). The J gene is TRBJ2-3, the V gene TRBV2, with 14 positions matching TRBD2. The CDR3 region is CASSATSGRADTQYF. The DNA of the CDR3 is TGTGCCAGCAGCGCGACTAGCGGGAGGGCAGATACGCAGTATTTT.